This T cell receptor (beta chain) was identified in a study of blood T cell repertoires in COVID-19. Per germline, CDR1 MNHEY and CDR2 SVGEGT. The length of the CDR3 is 13 residues. Trimming removed 6 bases from V and 4 bases from J, with 12 bases in between. Clones were read by immunoSEQ multiplex PCR, and TCRdb kept only the in-frame ones, dropping some. The data show some 250,000 clones, under 95% seen once. This TCR was recovered from a woman between 40 and 55 years old with acute COVID-19. This chain connects TRBV6-2 or TRBV6-3 to TRBJ1-2; no definite D call. The sample was PBMCs or T cells enriched from blood (not recorded which). CDR3 loop: CASSKAGSYGYTF. The CDR3 DNA sequence: TGTGCCAGCAGCAAAGCAGGTAGCTATGGCTACACCTTC.